The TCR beta chain under discussion was sequenced for a study of blood T cell repertoires in COVID-19 (dated by TCRdb to 2020 to 2022). Context from the whole study: Samples covering the acute and convalescent phases of COVID-19 were provided by collaborators in the United States, Italy and Spain. The repertoires were released in a freely available public database meant as a resource for research on the immune response to SARS-CoV-2. The prospective study material was composed of cDNA or gDNA derived from T cells, B-cell-depleted T cells, or PBMCs. Subjects who had been exposed to COVID-19, were actively infected with it, or had recovered from it provided the deeply sampled blood TCRbeta repertoires that made up the dataset. Sample metadata almost always included a de-identified subject ID, COVID-19 status, age in years and sex. The samples were drawn from the first 160 participants of the ongoing ImmuneRACE study and from over a thousand subjects provided by 6 global collaborators. HLA class I and class II types, where available, came from metadata supplied by the sample provider rather than from assay-based typing.

The cysteine opens and the phenylalanine closes a CDR3 of 14 amino acids. Of all the DNA, just the CDR3 is kept, 42 bases in frame from base 1. In the germline V gene, CDR1 corresponds to SGHTA and CDR2 to FQGNSA. Here V drops 5 bases and J drops 7 bases, and the junction holds 6 bases not matched to any gene. TCRbeta CDR3 regions were amplified from genomic DNA using the immunoSEQ Assay, a bias-controlled multiplex PCR. On the study's bioinformatics: The number of nucleated cells in each sample was estimated by amplification of reference gene primers within the assay. To quantify the absolute abundance of each unique TCRbeta CDR3 rearrangement, sequence reads were collapsed and filtered. Productive Simpson clonality was computed per sample as the square root of Simpson's diversity index over productive rearrangements. TCRdb carries this immuneACCESS record with in-frame sequences only. Its versions omit some clonotypes, under half of them owing to an unresolved V gene in the studies checked, with the rest unexplained. V, J and clone size reflect that table, while D and trimming were determined from the DNA. The sample table records approximately 170,000 clones; about 80% of these occur just once. The ten top clones hold 13% of the sample.

Regarding this clone: Which antigen it targets is not known. Per-nucleotide qualities are absent, and no much larger clonotype sits a single base away.

What the work shows at the level of the full study, not this receptor alone: The amount of clinical and demographic metadata varied by source and participant and was provided uncurated.

Another Seattle source contributed samples from volunteer blood donors who had recovered from COVID-19. Whole blood was collected in K2EDTA tubes by collaborating institutions according to the institutions' own protocols. For TCRbeta analysis, collaborators shipped samples as frozen whole blood, isolated PBMCs, or DNA extracted from either of those sample types. The origin of this receptor is a man aged 65 to 79 who had recovered from COVID-19. Rearrangement joined TRBV7-2 to TRBJ2-7, with TRBD1 matching 12 junction bases. Material for sequencing was peripheral blood. Read as DNA, the sequence is TGTGCCAGCAGCCCGGGACAGGGGGCGAGGGAGCAGTACTTC. Translated, it gives CASSPGQGAREQYF.